This T cell receptor beta chain came from a study of T cell clonality in common variable immunodeficiency (dated by TCRdb to 2015 to 2017). Most of the CVID patients and most of the healthy controls were of Caucasian heritage. Heparinized peripheral whole blood samples of roughly 5 to 9 ml were obtained from each donor. TCRbeta CDR3 repertoires were sequenced from genomic DNA of adults with common variable immune deficiency (CVID) and healthy adult controls. A total of around 22 healthy adult volunteers (about twelve female and approximately 10 male; age range about 23 to 75 years, mean age about 32) were included in the control group. Diluted blood was density-centrifuged over Hypaque 1077 or Ficoll-Paque to isolate peripheral blood mononuclear cells. Unsorted mononuclear cells served as the source of genomic DNA, which was extracted either by Qiagen column purification or by a centrifugation-based method.

Paper-wide results and their limitations: Correlations between repertoire features and clinical complications were limited by patient heterogeneity within the CVID cohort. TCRbeta clonality was higher in CVID subjects than in healthy controls (t-test p = 0.018), and the increase was most characteristic of about a third of subjects. CVID TCRbeta sequences were reported to have fewer deletions and N-nucleotide insertions and to lack highly modified clones with 13 or more V deletions. It was noted by the authors that sequencing of the repertoires of T cell subpopulations would be needed to clarify the cause of the increased clonality in CVID. Although equal DNA input was used, an average of roughly 80,000 unique sequences per sample was obtained for controls, compared with some 30,000 for CVID samples. Fewer TCRbeta clones were shared among CVID subjects than among healthy controls (p < 0.0001).

CVID samples and control samples contributed equivalent amounts of genomic DNA as sequencing input. For every sample, a 60 bp segment covering the rearranged TCRbeta CDR3 region was amplified and then sequenced. The immunoSEQ assay, a bias-corrected multiplex PCR combined with high-throughput sequencing, was used for TCRbeta amplification. Per the original workflow: Each unique nucleotide sequence was treated as a clone and annotated with V, D and J genes, copy number and frequency. Sequences were labeled productive if in frame, and non-productive if out of frame or containing stop codons. As previously described, clonality was calculated on the basis of Shannon's entropy. The predicted amino acid sequences of productive clones were used to derive mean CDR3 Kyte-Doolittle hydropathy. Using the R hclust function, scaled V gene usage was clustered hierarchically with Manhattan distance and complete linkage. Sharing of clones by CDR3 amino acid sequence was evaluated by resampling 12 repertoires per group over 100 rounds. The repertoires were searched for roughly 69 published EBV-specific and some 240 published CMV-specific TCRbeta sequences. Analysis left out a couple of CVID samples that produced under 10,000 sequences, so around 40 CVID repertoires remained. TCRdb provides this immuneACCESS table in a form limited to in-frame rearrangements. Some clones are lacking; in checked studies, under half of them reflect an unresolved V gene, and why the rest are absent is not known. V, J and clone size reflect that table, while D and trimming were determined from the DNA. The table records about 66,000 clones for this sample, and not one of them appears only once. The biggest ten clones account for 1.7% of the sample.

This clone was recorded many times. Its binding antigen is unknown. With the read ending 3 residues before the CDR3 end, the germline J gene is used to fill in that end. V gives up 7 bases and J gives up 0 bases, and the segment between their germline ends measures 9 bases. The CDR3 holds 13 amino acids from the cysteine to the phenylalanine. The CDR3 was read in part: 30 bases, with the frame set at base 1. The germline V gene supplies CDR1 MDHEN and CDR2 SYDVKM. The material sequenced was peripheral blood mononuclear cells. The TCR originated in a person aged 18-70 years in good health. Recombination connected TRBV28 to TRBJ1-1, with the D gene not confidently named. The covered CDR3 bases are TGTGCCAGCAACGTAGCCATGAACACTGAA. It specifies CASNVAMNTE. The complete CDR3 reads CASNVAMNTEAFF. With the portions outside the CDR3 filled from the reference TRBV28 and TRBJ1-1 genes, the complete variable region becomes DVKVTQSSRYLVKRTGEKVFLECVQDMDHENMFWYRQDPGLGLRLIYFSYDVKMKEKGDIPEGYSVSREKKERFSLILESASTNQTSMYLCASNVAMNTEAFFGQGTRLTVV.